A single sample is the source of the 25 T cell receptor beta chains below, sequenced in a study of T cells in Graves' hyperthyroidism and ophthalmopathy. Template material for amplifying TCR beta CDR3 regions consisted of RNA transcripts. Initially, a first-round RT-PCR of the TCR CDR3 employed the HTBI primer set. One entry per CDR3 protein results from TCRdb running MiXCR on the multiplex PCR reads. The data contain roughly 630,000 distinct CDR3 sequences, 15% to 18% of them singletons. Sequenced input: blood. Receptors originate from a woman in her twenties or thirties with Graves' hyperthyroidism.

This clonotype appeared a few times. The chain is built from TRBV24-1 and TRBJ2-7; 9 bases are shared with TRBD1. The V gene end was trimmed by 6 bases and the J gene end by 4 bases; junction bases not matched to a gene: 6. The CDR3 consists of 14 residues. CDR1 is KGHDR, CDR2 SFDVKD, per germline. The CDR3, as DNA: TGTGCCACCAGTCCCGGGACAGGGAGTTACGAGCAGTACTTC. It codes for CATSPGTGSYEQYF.

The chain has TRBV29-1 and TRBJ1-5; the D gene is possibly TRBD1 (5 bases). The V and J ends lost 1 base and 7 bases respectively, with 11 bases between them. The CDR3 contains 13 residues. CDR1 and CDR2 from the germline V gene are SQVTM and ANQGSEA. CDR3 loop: CSVEGVEGQPQHF. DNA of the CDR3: TGCAGCGTTGAAGGGGTTGAGGGGCAGCCCCAGCATTTT.

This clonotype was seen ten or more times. This CDR3 is CASSLISTGEPYEQYF. CDR3 bases: TGTGCCAGCAGCTTAATATCGACAGGGGAACCCTACGAGCAGTACTTC. The V gene is TRBV7-8, the J gene TRBJ2-7; 8 bases fit TRBD1. Losses at the gene ends were 2 bases for V and 2 bases for J; bases not matched to a gene: 8. There are 16 residues in the CDR3. Germline CDR1 and CDR2: SGHVS and FQNEAQ.

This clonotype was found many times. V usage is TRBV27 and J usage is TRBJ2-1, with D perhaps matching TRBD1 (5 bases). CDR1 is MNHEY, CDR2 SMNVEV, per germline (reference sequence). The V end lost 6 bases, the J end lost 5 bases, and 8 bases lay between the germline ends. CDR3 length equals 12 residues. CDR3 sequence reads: CASRTANNEQFF. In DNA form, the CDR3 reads TGTGCCAGCAGGACAGCAAACAATGAGCAGTTCTTC.

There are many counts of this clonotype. The CDR3 bases are TGTGCCAGCAGTTACTCGCGAAAACGTTCTGGACAGGGAATCTACGAGCAGTACTTC. It codes for CASSYSRKRSGQGIYEQYF. The rearrangement links TRBV6-2 or TRBV6-3 to TRBJ2-7, with TRBD1 matching over 8 bases. The CDR3 has 19 residues. Germline CDR1 is MNHEY and CDR2 is SVGEGT. Trimming cost V 0 bases and J 3 bases; bases outside gene matches: 16.

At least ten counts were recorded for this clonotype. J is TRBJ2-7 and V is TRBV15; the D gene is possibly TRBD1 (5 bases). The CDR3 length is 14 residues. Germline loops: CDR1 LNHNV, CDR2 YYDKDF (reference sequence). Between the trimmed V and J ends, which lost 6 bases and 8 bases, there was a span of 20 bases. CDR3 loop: CATSRRQSNEQQYF. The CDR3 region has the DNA TGTGCCACCAGTCGCCGACAGTCCAACGAGCAGCAGTACTTC.

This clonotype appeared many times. Written as DNA, the CDR3 is TGTGCCATCAGTGAGTCAGGTGGGCGGCGGACGGATTCACCCCTCCACTTT. Protein sequence: CAISESGGRRTDSPLHF. The chain uses TRBV10-3 and TRBJ1-6; no definite D call. CDR1 and CDR2 (germline): ENHRY, SYGVKD. CDR3 length: 17 residues. Trimming took 0 bases from V and 8 from J, leaving 17 bases between them.

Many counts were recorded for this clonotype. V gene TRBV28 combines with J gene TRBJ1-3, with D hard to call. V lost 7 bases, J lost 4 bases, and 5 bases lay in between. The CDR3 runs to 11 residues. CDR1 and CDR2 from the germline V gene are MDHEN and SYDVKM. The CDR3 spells CASIAGNTIYF. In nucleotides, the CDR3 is TGTGCCAGCATTGCGGGAAACACCATATATTTT.

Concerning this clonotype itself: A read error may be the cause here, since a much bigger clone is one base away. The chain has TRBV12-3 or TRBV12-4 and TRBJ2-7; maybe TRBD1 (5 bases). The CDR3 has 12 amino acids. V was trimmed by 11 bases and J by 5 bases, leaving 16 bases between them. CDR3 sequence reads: CACTSGSDEQYF. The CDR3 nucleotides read TGTGCCTGCACCTCAGGGTCTGACGAGCAGTACTTC.

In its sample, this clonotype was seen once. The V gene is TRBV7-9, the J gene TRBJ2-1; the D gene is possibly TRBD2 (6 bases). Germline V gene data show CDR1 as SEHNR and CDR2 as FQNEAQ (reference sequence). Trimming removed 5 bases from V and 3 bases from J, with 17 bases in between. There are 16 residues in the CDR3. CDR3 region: CASSPTNGSLYNEQFF. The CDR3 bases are TGTGCCAGCAGCCCGACTAACGGGAGTCTCTACAATGAGCAGTTCTTC.

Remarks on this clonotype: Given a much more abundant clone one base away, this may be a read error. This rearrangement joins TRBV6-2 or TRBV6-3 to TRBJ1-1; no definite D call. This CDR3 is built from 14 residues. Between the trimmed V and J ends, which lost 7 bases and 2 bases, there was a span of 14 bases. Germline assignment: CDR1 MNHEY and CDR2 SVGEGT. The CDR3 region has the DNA TGTGCCAGCACCCTCGAGTGGGAAAACACTGAAGCTTTCTTT. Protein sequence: CASTLEWENTEAFF.

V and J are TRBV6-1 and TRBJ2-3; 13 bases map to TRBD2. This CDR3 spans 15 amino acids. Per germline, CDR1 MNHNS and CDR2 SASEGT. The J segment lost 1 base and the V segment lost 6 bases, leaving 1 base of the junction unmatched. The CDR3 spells CASRLAGGGTDTQYF. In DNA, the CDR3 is TGTGCCAGCAGACTAGCGGGGGGGGGCACAGATACGCAGTATTTT.

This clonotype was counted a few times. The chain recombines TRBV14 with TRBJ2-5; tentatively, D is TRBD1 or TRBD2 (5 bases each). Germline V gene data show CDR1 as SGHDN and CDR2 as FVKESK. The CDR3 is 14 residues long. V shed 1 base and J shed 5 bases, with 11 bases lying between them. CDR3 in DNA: TGTGCCAGCAGCCAAGGAGGGACCGTGGAGACCCAGTACTTC. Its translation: CASSQGGTVETQYF.

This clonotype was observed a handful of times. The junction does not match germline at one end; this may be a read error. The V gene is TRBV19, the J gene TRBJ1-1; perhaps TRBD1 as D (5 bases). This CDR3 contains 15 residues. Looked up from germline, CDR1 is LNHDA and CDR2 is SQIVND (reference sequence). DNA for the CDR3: TGTGCCAGTAGTATGGCAAGGGCATCGGACACTGGAGCTTTCTTT. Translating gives CASSMARASDTGAFF.

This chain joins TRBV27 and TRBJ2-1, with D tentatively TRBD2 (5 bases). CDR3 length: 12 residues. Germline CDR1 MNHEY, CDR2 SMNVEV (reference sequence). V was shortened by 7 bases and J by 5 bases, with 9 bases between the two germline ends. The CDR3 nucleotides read TGTGCCAGCATGTTAGCGAACAATGAGCAGTTCTTC. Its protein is CASMLANNEQFF.

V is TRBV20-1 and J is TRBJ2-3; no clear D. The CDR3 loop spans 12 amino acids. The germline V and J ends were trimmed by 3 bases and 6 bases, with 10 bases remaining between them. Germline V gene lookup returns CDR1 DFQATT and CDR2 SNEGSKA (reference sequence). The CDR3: CSASEPSDTQYF. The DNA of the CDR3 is TGCAGTGCTAGTGAACCCTCCGATACGCAGTATTTT.

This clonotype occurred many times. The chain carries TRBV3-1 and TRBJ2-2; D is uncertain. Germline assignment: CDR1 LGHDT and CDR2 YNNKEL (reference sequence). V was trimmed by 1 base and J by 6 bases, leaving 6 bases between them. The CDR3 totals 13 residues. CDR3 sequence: CASSQVNSGELFF. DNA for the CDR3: TGTGCCAGCAGCCAAGTCAACTCCGGGGAGCTGTTTTTT.

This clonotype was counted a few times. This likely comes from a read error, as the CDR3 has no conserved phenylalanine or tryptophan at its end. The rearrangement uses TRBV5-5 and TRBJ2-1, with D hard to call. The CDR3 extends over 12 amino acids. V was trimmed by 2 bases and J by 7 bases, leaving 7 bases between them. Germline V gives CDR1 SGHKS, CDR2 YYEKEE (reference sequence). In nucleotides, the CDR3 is TGTGCCAGCAGCTTTTCGTCGAATGAGCAGTTCCTC. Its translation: CASSFSSNEQFL.

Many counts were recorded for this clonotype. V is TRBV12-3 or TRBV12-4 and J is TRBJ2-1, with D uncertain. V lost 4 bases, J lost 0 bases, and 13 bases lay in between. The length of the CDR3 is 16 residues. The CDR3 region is CASSSSKESSYNEQFF. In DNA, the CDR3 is TGTGCCAGCAGTTCCTCAAAAGAGAGCTCCTACAATGAGCAGTTCTTC.

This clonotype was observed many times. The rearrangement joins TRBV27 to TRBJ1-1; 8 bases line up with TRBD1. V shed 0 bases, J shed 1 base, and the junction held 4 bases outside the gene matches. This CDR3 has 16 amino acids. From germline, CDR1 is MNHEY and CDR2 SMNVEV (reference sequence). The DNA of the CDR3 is TGTGCCAGCAGTTTATCCCAGGGGGCTCGGAACACTGAAGCTTTCTTT. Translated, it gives CASSLSQGARNTEAFF.

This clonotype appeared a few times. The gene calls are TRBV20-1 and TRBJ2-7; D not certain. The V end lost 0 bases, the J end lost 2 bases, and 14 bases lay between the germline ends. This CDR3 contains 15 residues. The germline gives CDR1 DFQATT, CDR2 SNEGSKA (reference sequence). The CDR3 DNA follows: TGCAGTGCTAGAGATAAGTTGCAGGTTCCCTACGAGCAGTACTTC. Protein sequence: CSARDKLQVPYEQYF.

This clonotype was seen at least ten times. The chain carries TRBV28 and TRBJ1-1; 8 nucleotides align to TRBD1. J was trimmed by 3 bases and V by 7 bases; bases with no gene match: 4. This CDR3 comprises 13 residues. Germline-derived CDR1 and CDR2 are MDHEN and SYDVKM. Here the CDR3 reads CASTQGADTEAFF. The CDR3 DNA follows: TGTGCCAGCACGCAGGGGGCAGACACTGAAGCTTTCTTT.

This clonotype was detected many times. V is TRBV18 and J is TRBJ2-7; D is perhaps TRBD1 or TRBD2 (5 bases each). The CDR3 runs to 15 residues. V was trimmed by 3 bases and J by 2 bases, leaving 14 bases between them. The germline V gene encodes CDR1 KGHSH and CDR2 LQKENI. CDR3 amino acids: CASSPNGGGTYEQYF. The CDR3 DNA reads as TGTGCCAGCTCACCTAACGGTGGGGGAACCTACGAGCAGTACTTC.

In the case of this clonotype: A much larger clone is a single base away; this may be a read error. The CDR3 sequence is CASRDSGANALTF. CDR3 coding DNA: TGTGCCAGCAGGGACTCTGGGGCCAACGCCCTGACTTTC. V gene TRBV28 combines with J gene TRBJ2-6; D assignment may be TRBD1 or TRBD2 (5 bases each). Germline V gene sequence: CDR1 MDHEN, CDR2 SYDVKM. This CDR3 has 13 amino acids. Complete variable domain (other parts from reference TRBV28 and TRBJ2-6): DVKVTQSSRYLVKRTGEKVFLECVQDMDHENMFWYRQDPGLGLRLIYFSYDVKMKEKGDIPEGYSVSREKKERFSLILESASTNQTSMYLCASRDSGANALTFGAGSRLTVL.

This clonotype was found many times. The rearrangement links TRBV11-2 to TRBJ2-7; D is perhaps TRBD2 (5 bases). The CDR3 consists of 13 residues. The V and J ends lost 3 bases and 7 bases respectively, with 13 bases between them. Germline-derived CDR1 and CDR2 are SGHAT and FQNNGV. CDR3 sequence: CASSFGDGSEQYF. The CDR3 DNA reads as TGTGCCAGCAGCTTTGGGGATGGGAGTGAGCAGTACTTC.